The 25 T cell receptor beta chains reported below all come from one sample, sequenced in a study of CD8 T cells in ankylosing spondylitis. TCRdb re-derived calls from the 5' RACE reads in MiXCR, one entry per CDR3 protein. The table includes some 130,000 distinct CDR3 sequences, 10% to 12% detected once. Sequencing was done on a sample of blood, either unsorted or a sorted T cell fraction (not recorded which). These TCRs come from a female donor with ankylosing spondylitis or in good health (not recorded which).

At least ten counts were recorded for this clonotype. DNA for the CDR3: TGCGCCAGCAGCCGGGCCCGGGGCGACACTGAAGCTTTCTTT. Translated, it gives CASSRARGDTEAFF. The rearrangement links TRBV4-1 to TRBJ1-1; D possibly corresponds to TRBD1 (5 bases). CDR1 is MGHRA and CDR2 is YSYEKL in the germline V gene. CDR3 size: 14 residues. The V gene lost 4 bases and the J gene lost 3 bases, with 12 bases spanning the gap.

At least ten counts were recorded for this clonotype. The V gene is TRBV29-1, the J gene TRBJ2-1; maybe TRBD2 (6 bases). Trimming removed 7 bases from V and 4 bases from J, with 14 bases in between. CDR3 length: 13 residues. CDR1 is SQVTM, CDR2 ANQGSEA, per germline. CDR3 DNA sequence: TGCAGCGGGAGGGGTGATTGGTACAATGAGCAGTTCTTC. Encoded protein: CSGRGDWYNEQFF.

Many counts were recorded for this clonotype. The rearrangement joins TRBV20-1 to TRBJ2-2; D is possibly TRBD1 (6 bases). Germline-derived CDR1 and CDR2 are DFQATT and SNEGSKA (reference sequence). The CDR3 loop spans 17 amino acids. The V gene lost 0 bases and the J gene lost 2 bases, with 16 bases spanning the gap. CDR3 amino acids: CSARDLGLGTNTGELFF. The CDR3 DNA sequence: TGCAGTGCTAGAGATCTTGGTTTAGGGACAAACACCGGGGAGCTGTTTTTT.

In this sample, this clonotype turned up many times. The chain carries TRBV28 and TRBJ2-2; D might be TRBD2 (6 bases). V shed 6 bases and J shed 2 bases, with 7 bases lying between them. The CDR3 runs to 13 residues. The V gene's germline CDR1 is MDHEN and CDR2 SYDVKM. The CDR3 loop is CASREGNTGELFF. The CDR3 region has the DNA TGTGCCAGCAGGGAGGGTAACACCGGGGAGCTGTTTTTT.

This clonotype was detected a few times. This chain links TRBV4-2 with TRBJ2-2, with D tentatively TRBD2 (5 bases). The germline V gene encodes CDR1 LGHNA and CDR2 YNFKEQ. The V gene lost 1 base and the J gene lost 5 bases, with 11 bases spanning the gap. The CDR3 is made up of 15 amino acids. CDR3 region: CASSQVQAGTGELFF. CDR3 nucleotide sequence: TGTGCCAGCAGCCAAGTGCAGGCGGGTACCGGGGAGCTGTTTTTT.

J is TRBJ2-2 and V is TRBV19, with D possibly called TRBD1 or TRBD2 (5 bases each). The V and J ends lost 3 bases and 6 bases respectively, with 8 bases between them. The germline V gene encodes CDR1 LNHDA and CDR2 SQIVND (reference sequence). CDR3 length equals 13 residues. CDR3 in DNA: TGTGCCAGTAGTATCGGGACGTCCGGGGAGCTGTTTTTT. As protein: CASSIGTSGELFF.

There are many counts of this clonotype. V is TRBV30 and J is TRBJ2-3, with no clear D. Trimming took 0 bases from V and 7 from J, leaving 5 bases between them. The germline CDR1 and CDR2 sequences are GTSNPN and SVGIG (reference sequence). The CDR3 has 11 amino acids. The CDR3 coding sequence is TGTGCCTGGAGTGTTTTATATACGCAGTATTTT. Translating gives CAWSVLYTQYF.

This clonotype was detected many times. The chain carries TRBV10-3 and TRBJ2-5; 8 positions match TRBD1. The CDR3 is made up of 15 amino acids. Germline trimming cut 4 bases from V and 0 bases from J; bases unmatched to any gene: 4. Per the germline V gene, CDR1 is ENHRY and CDR2 is SYGVKD. The CDR3 here is CAISVSTGDQETQYF. The DNA of the CDR3 is TGTGCCATCAGTGTATCGACAGGGGACCAAGAGACCCAGTACTTC.

The V call is TRBV12-3 or TRBV12-4, the J call TRBJ1-5; 7 positions agree with TRBD1. The CDR3 sequence is 15 residues long. The V gene end was trimmed by 3 bases and the J gene end by 4 bases; junction bases not matched to a gene: 6. CDR3 sequence: CASSLIGQENQPQHF. The CDR3 bases are TGTGCCAGCAGTTTGATTGGACAGGAGAATCAGCCCCAGCATTTT.

This clonotype has at least ten counts. This sequence joins TRBV28 and TRBJ2-1; D gene uncertain. CDR1 MDHEN and CDR2 SYDVKM come from the germline V gene. The ends were cut back, 4 bases at V and 0 bases at J, with 13 bases in the middle. The CDR3 has 16 residues. In DNA, the CDR3 is TGTGCCAGCAGTTCAGAAGGGTTAAGCTCCTACAATGAGCAGTTCTTC. Amino acids: CASSSEGLSSYNEQFF.

Ten or more counts support this clonotype. The chain recombines TRBV28 with TRBJ1-5, with D possibly TRBD1 on 6 matching bases. Germline CDR1 is MDHEN and CDR2 is SYDVKM. The V end lost 6 bases, the J end lost 7 bases, and 22 bases lay between the germline ends. The CDR3 sequence is 16 residues long. The CDR3 spells CASSARGQGLVQPQHF. CDR3 in DNA: TGTGCCAGCAGCGCCCGAGGGCAGGGGTTGGTGCAGCCCCAGCATTTT. The variable domain in full, completed from reference TRBV28 and TRBJ1-5, reads DVKVTQSSRYLVKRTGEKVFLECVQDMDHENMFWYRQDPGLGLRLIYFSYDVKMKEKGDIPEGYSVSREKKERFSLILESASTNQTSMYLCASSARGQGLVQPQHFGDGTRLSIL.

Ten or more counts support this clonotype. This chain links TRBV14 with TRBJ2-3; D remains ambiguous. The CDR3 runs 13 residues. Per the germline V gene, CDR1 is SGHDN and CDR2 is FVKESK. Trimming stripped 4 bases from V and 5 bases from J, with 10 bases between. In DNA form, the CDR3 reads TGTGCCAGCAGCCGCGGTGGTGGAGATACGCAGTATTTT. It translates to CASSRGGGDTQYF.

This clonotype was seen ten or more times. CDR3 region: CASSLGISDEQYF. The CDR3 nucleotides are TGTGCCAGCAGCTTGGGGATTAGTGACGAGCAGTACTTC. The chain recombines TRBV11-3 with TRBJ2-7; D unresolved. The V end lost 3 bases, the J end lost 5 bases, and 11 bases lay between the germline ends. The germline V gene has CDR1 SGHNT and CDR2 YENEEA. This CDR3 region has 13 residues.

This clonotype has at least ten counts. The chain uses TRBV10-1 and TRBJ2-7; 8 bases line up with TRBD1. Trimming at V came to 10 bases and at J to 1 base, leaving 6 bases not matched to a gene. CDR1 WNHNN and CDR2 SYGVQD come from the germline V gene (reference sequence). This CDR3 is 13 amino acids long. The CDR3 loop is CATPGQESYEQYF. The CDR3, as DNA: TGCGCCACCCCGGGACAGGAGTCCTACGAGCAGTACTTC.

At least ten counts were recorded for this clonotype. J is TRBJ1-4 and V is TRBV7-9; a weak D match, TRBD1 (5 bases). V lost 4 bases, J lost 8 bases, and 11 bases lay in between. This CDR3 comprises 13 residues. Germline values: CDR1 SEHNR, CDR2 FQNEAQ (reference sequence). The CDR3 DNA follows: TGTGCCAGCAGCTCGCAGGGATACGAAAAACTGTTTTTT. Protein product: CASSSQGYEKLFF.

Many counts were recorded for this clonotype. V gene TRBV20-1 combines with J gene TRBJ2-5; D is possibly TRBD2 (6 bases). The V and J ends lost 6 bases and 2 bases respectively, with 19 bases between them. The CDR3 contains 15 residues. CDR1 DFQATT and CDR2 SNEGSKA come from the germline V gene (reference sequence). Written as DNA, the CDR3 is TGCAGTGCCAGGGACTCGCGTGCAGTACAAGAGACCCAGTACTTC. It yields the protein CSARDSRAVQETQYF.

With regard to this clonotype: A much larger clone is a single base away; this may be a read error. The chain links TRBV12-3 or TRBV12-4 to TRBJ2-1; tentatively, D is TRBD2 (5 bases). The CDR3 covers 17 residues. The DNA of the CDR3 is TGTGCCAGCGGTTTGCCCTCTCTGGGGAGCTCCTACAATGAGCAGTTCTTC. It yields the protein CASGLPSLGSSYNEQFF.

This clonotype was seen more than once but under ten times. CDR3 nucleotide sequence: TGCAGCGTTGAAACAGGGGTCTCTGGGGCCAACGTCCTGACTTTC. Its translation is CSVETGVSGANVLTF. This rearrangement joins TRBV29-1 to TRBJ2-6; 7 bases match TRBD1. V was clipped by 2 bases and J by 0 bases; unmatched bases: 1. Germline V CDR1 and CDR2: SQVTM, ANQGSEA. CDR3 length: 15 residues.

This clonotype was counted ten times or more. This chain connects TRBV27 to TRBJ2-7; 8 bases are a match to TRBD1. This CDR3 is built from 14 residues. With 4 bases clipped from V and 5 bases from J, the junction kept 7 bases outside the gene matches. The V gene's germline CDR1 is MNHEY and CDR2 SMNVEV (reference sequence). The CDR3 loop reads CASSWQGALNEQYF. CDR3 DNA: TGTGCCAGCAGTTGGCAGGGGGCCTTAAACGAGCAGTACTTC.

This clonotype was seen ten or more times. The CDR3 DNA sequence: TGTGCCAGCAGTACGGGGACGGGACCCGGTCTCAATGAGCAGTTCTTC. Translating gives CASSTGTGPGLNEQFF. The V and J genes are TRBV5-4 and TRBJ2-1; D is tentatively TRBD1 or TRBD2 (5 bases each). V dropped 5 bases and J dropped 6 bases, with 21 bases sitting between them. CDR1 and CDR2 (germline): SGHNT, YYREEE (reference sequence). The CDR3 is 16 residues long. Complete variable domain (other parts from reference TRBV5-4 and TRBJ2-1): ETGVTQSPTHLIKTRGQQVTLRCSSQSGHNTVSWYQQALGQGPQFIFQYYREEENGRGNFPPRFSGLQFPNYSSELNVNALELDDSALYLCASSTGTGPGLNEQFFGPGTRLTVL.

J is TRBJ1-2 and V is TRBV27; D is undetermined. The CDR3 spans 13 residues. Looked up from germline, CDR1 is MNHEY and CDR2 is SMNVEV (reference sequence). V shed 7 bases and J shed 0 bases, with 9 bases lying between them. DNA for the CDR3: TGTGCCAGCAAAGGTGCAGCTAACTATGGCTACACCTTC. It yields the protein CASKGAANYGYTF.

Many counts were recorded for this clonotype. The V and J genes are TRBV7-9 and TRBJ1-1; no clear D gene. Trimming pared 2 bases from V and 7 bases from J, leaving 5 bases between. Germline V lookup: CDR1 SEHNR, CDR2 FQNEAQ (reference sequence). This CDR3 is 11 amino acids long. The CDR3 region is CASSLSGEAFF. DNA for the CDR3: TGTGCCAGCAGCTTAAGTGGTGAAGCTTTCTTT.

This clonotype was counted a few times. V usage is TRBV7-2 and J usage is TRBJ2-2; tentatively, D is TRBD2 (6 bases). This CDR3 has 14 amino acids. CDR1 and CDR2 from the germline V gene are SGHTA and FQGNSA. V lost 1 base and J 7 bases, leaving 10 bases between the germline ends. This chain's CDR3 is CASSLVPGVGELFF. DNA for the CDR3: TGTGCCAGCAGCTTAGTCCCGGGAGTCGGGGAGCTGTTTTTT.

This clonotype was seen at least ten times. The V and J genes are TRBV7-9 and TRBJ1-6; 9 nucleotides match TRBD1. Trimming cost V 5 bases and J 9 bases; bases outside gene matches: 11. CDR1 SEHNR and CDR2 FQNEAQ come from the germline V gene (reference sequence). The CDR3 covers 16 residues. The DNA for the CDR3 is TGTGCCAGCAGCCACGAGGGACAGGGCCGAAGTTCACCCCTCCACTTT. As protein: CASSHEGQGRSSPLHF.

This clonotype was detected once. A clone one base away is much larger, so this may be a read error. V gene TRBV7-7 combines with J gene TRBJ2-3, with a possible D match to TRBD2 (6 bases). The V gene's germline CDR1 is SSHAT and CDR2 FNYEAQ (reference sequence). The CDR3 covers 15 residues. The CDR3 DNA follows: TGTGCCAGCAGCTTATCGGGACTGACCACAGATGCGCAGTATTTT. It yields the protein CASSLSGLTTDAQYF.